These T cell receptor beta chains were read from a single sample in a study of cytomegalovirus exposure and HLA in healthy donors. Data came from immunoSEQ multiplex PCR; TCRdb stores just in-frame clones and leaves some out. Counted here are roughly 140,000 clones, 82% occurring once; the ten biggest clones make up approximately 2.3%. Sequenced material: PBMCs. The receptors come from a male donor in good health and CMV-seronegative. Both conserved end residues are part of each CDR3.

V,J,CDR3
TRBV2,TRBJ2-5,CASLKTGGTQYF
TRBV27,TRBJ2-1,CASSVTSGAYEQFF
TRBV28,TRBJ2-7,CASSLRPGLAGAAYEQYF
TRBV9,TRBJ2-1,CASSVLAGGYNEQFF
TRBV5-4,TRBJ2-7,CASSLKDAGTGLQAYEQYF
TRBV6-5,TRBJ2-1,CASASGSSEQFF
TRBV28,TRBJ2-7,CASSYSLEQYF
TRBV9,TRBJ2-1,CASSPGGSPGFYNEQFF
TRBV11-2,TRBJ2-1,CASSFGTSGYNEQFF
TRBV11-3,TRBJ2-1,CASSTAGDNEQFF
TRBV6-6,TRBJ1-1,CASSRDRGPTEAFF
TRBV7-9,TRBJ2-7,CASSSRQGGYEQYF
TRBV7-2,TRBJ1-1,CASSLAGAGLTEAFF
TRBV6-6,TRBJ1-3,CASSQTGLGNTIYF
TRBV7-2,TRBJ2-3,CASSFGLSGFDTQYF
TRBV13,TRBJ1-1,CASSSVRDRGGLMNTEAFF
TRBV27,TRBJ1-2,CASRGWGPQYGYTF
TRBV7-9,TRBJ1-2,CASSLDSGYTF
TRBV9,TRBJ1-4,CANSPRTGESEKLFF
TRBV18,TRBJ2-7,CASSPPASATYEQYF
TRBV5-6,TRBJ2-7,CASSWPSGRLLGEQYF
TRBV7-3,TRBJ2-7,CASTTGGLRESYEQYF
TRBV28,TRBJ2-7,CASSSTTGDWYEQYF
TRBV9,TRBJ1-5,CASSVMGHPNQPQHF
TRBV6-5,TRBJ2-7,CASSTTRDFPGYF
TRBV5-4,TRBJ2-5,CASSLDIEETQYF